This entry features one TCR beta chain sequence. Its antigen is undetermined. The data stem from a study of PD-1 blockade in classical Hodgkin lymphoma. Noted time point: cycle 4 day 1 (C4D1), after 5 to 7 weeks of nivolumab. Relapse after autologous stem cell transplantation occurred in every patient, and brentuximab vedotin exposure varied. Patients had relapsed/refractory classical Hodgkin lymphoma with complete response, partial response or progressive disease as best response. Study-wide results and limits: Newly diagnosed patients and complete responders had comparable diversity at baseline. In CD4+ cells, TCR diversity went up significantly by C4D1, but in CD8+ cells it did not. The causes of the repertoire differences, possibly disease activity or prior therapy, remain undefined.

Germline trimming cut 2 bases from V and 5 bases from J; bases unmatched to any gene: 5. Germline assignment: CDR1 SGHTA and CDR2 FQGNSA. This CDR3 region has 15 residues. This table comes from immunoSEQ multiplex PCR, and its TCRdb copy is limited to in-frame clones, with some not included. Among 23,000 or so clones, 81% were seen once, and the ten largest hold 22%. This TCR came from a human donor with classical Hodgkin lymphoma. V gene TRBV7-2 combines with J gene TRBJ2-4; TRBD2 aligns across 8 bases. Sequencing used peripheral blood mononuclear cells (PBMCs), obtained before the fourth cycle of nivolumab. CDR3 region: CASSLRRGAENIQYF. Here the CDR3 DNA reads TGTGCCAGCAGCTTAAGGCGGGGGGCTGAAAACATTCAGTACTTC.